The 26 T cell receptor beta chains below were found in one sample sequenced in a study of control samples from healthy donors and cancer patients (dated by TCRdb to the early 2020s). The library was obtained by the immunoSEQ multiplex PCR assay. Entries here come from immuneACCESS through TCRdb and include only in-frame sequences with V and J called. Some clones fail to appear in such tables; in the studies checked, an unresolved V gene covers under half of the shortfall, and the cause of the remainder is unknown. This sample gives approximately 90,000 clones in total; roughly 80% of them show up just once. The ten largest clones capture 38% of the sample. The specimen was PBMCs. These receptor sequences come from a man in his 70s with lung cancer.

The V call is TRBV5-4, the J call TRBJ2-7; 7 bases are a match to TRBD1. The germline CDR1 and CDR2 sequences are SGHNT and YYREEE (reference sequence). The V gene end was trimmed by 4 bases and the J gene end by 2 bases; junction bases not matched to a gene: 3. The CDR3 sequence is 13 residues long. The CDR3 nucleotides read TGTGCCAGCAGCGGACAGGCTACCTACGAGCAGTACTTC. Encoded protein: CASSGQATYEQYF.

The chain uses TRBV19 and TRBJ2-5; tentatively, D is TRBD1 (6 bases). Germline assignment: CDR1 LNHDA and CDR2 SQIVND (reference sequence). V dropped 5 bases and J dropped 9 bases, with 19 bases sitting between them. The CDR3 spans 14 residues. CDR3 sequence: CASSPGTPSRAQYF. The CDR3, as DNA: TGTGCCAGTAGTCCCGGGACACCTAGTCGGGCCCAGTACTTC.

J is TRBJ2-1 and V is TRBV2; D gene uncertain. The CDR3 covers 14 residues. V dropped 7 bases and J dropped 5 bases, with 15 bases sitting between them. Germline-derived CDR1 and CDR2 are SNHLY and FYNNEI. CDR3 in amino acids: CASTSWRQNNEQFF. The CDR3 DNA is TGTGCCAGCACCTCTTGGCGCCAGAACAATGAGCAGTTCTTC.

J is TRBJ1-5 and V is TRBV6-2 or TRBV6-3, with D hard to call. Between the trimmed V and J ends, which lost 2 bases and 0 bases, there was a span of 20 bases. CDR1 is MNHEY, CDR2 SVGEGT, per germline. This CDR3 spans 19 amino acids. CDR3 in DNA: TGTGCCAGCAGTTACGACGCCCTGGACGGAATTCATAGCAATCAGCCCCAGCATTTT. Its translation is CASSYDALDGIHSNQPQHF.

The chain has TRBV7-9 and TRBJ1-1; no reliable D call. The ends were cut back, 1 base at V and 4 bases at J, with 7 bases in the middle. CDR1 is SEHNR and CDR2 is FQNEAQ in the germline V gene (reference sequence). This CDR3 contains 13 residues. The CDR3 loop is CASSLEQFTEAFF. The CDR3, as DNA: TGTGCCAGCAGCTTAGAACAGTTCACTGAAGCTTTCTTT.

The rearrangement links TRBV4-1 to TRBJ1-2, with D tentatively TRBD1 (6 bases). The V end was cut by 0 bases, the J end by 6 bases, with 23 bases between. This CDR3 contains 18 residues. Germline loops: CDR1 MGHRA, CDR2 YSYEKL. CDR3 amino acids: CASSQDLVATGGVDGYTF. For the CDR3, the DNA is TGCGCCAGCAGCCAAGATTTAGTCGCGACCGGGGGCGTGGATGGCTACACCTTC.

This chain connects TRBV28 to TRBJ2-7, with D possibly being TRBD2 (6 bases). V lost 5 bases and J lost 5, with 13 bases in between. The germline gives CDR1 MDHEN, CDR2 SYDVKM. The CDR3 contains 13 residues. CDR3 DNA sequence: TGTGCCAGCAGTCCCCTCTCGGGGGACGAGCAGTACTTC. It yields the protein CASSPLSGDEQYF.

The rearrangement uses TRBV12-3 or TRBV12-4 and TRBJ1-1, with TRBD1 as a possible D gene (6 bases). The length of the CDR3 is 13 residues. Trimming removed 8 bases from V and 0 bases from J, with 10 bases in between. The CDR3 sequence is CASSTGLNTEAFF. The CDR3 DNA reads as TGTGCCAGCTCGACAGGATTGAACACTGAAGCTTTCTTT.

This clone was seen only once. The chain carries TRBV5-4 and TRBJ1-1, with 8 bases aligning to TRBD1. The J segment lost 0 bases and the V segment lost 4 bases, leaving 8 bases of the junction unmatched. The CDR3 is 16 amino acids. CDR1 and CDR2 (germline): SGHNT, YYREEE (reference sequence). The CDR3 region has the DNA TGTGCCAGCAGCAAGGGGAGGACAGGGATGAACACTGAAGCTTTCTTT. It specifies CASSKGRTGMNTEAFF. Combining the CDR3 with reference TRBV5-4 and TRBJ1-1 gives the whole variable domain ETGVTQSPTHLIKTRGQQVTLRCSSQSGHNTVSWYQQALGQGPQFIFQYYREEENGRGNFPPRFSGLQFPNYSSELNVNALELDDSALYLCASSKGRTGMNTEAFFGQGTRLTVV.

In this sample, this clone turned up once. J is TRBJ1-1 and V is TRBV5-5; D gene ambiguous. Trimming took off 1 base at V and 0 bases at J, with 7 bases between the two ends. The CDR3 has 14 amino acids. Germline V gene lookup returns CDR1 SGHKS and CDR2 YYEKEE (reference sequence). The CDR3 sequence: CASSLNGLNTEAFF. The CDR3 DNA sequence: TGTGCCAGCAGCTTGAACGGCTTGAACACTGAAGCTTTCTTT. The variable domain in full, with the rest retrieved from reference TRBV5-5 and TRBJ1-1, is DAGVTQSPTHLIKTRGQQVTLRCSPISGHKSVSWYQQVLGQGPQFIFQYYEKEERGRGNFPDRFSARQFPNYSSELNVNALLLGDSALYLCASSLNGLNTEAFFGQGTRLTVV.

This chain connects TRBV2 to TRBJ1-5, with no clear D. Trimming stripped 6 bases from V and 6 bases from J, with 9 bases between. The length of the CDR3 is 12 residues. Germline V gene data show CDR1 as SNHLY and CDR2 as FYNNEI. CDR3 sequence (DNA): TGTGCCAGCAGAAGGGTAGGTCAGCCCCAGCATTTT. As protein: CASRRVGQPQHF. The full variable domain, in which reference TRBV2 and TRBJ1-5 provide the parts outside the CDR3, is EPEVTQTPSHQVTQMGQEVILRCVPISNHLYFYWYRQILGQKVEFLVSFYNNEISEKSEIFDDQFSVERPDGSNFTLKIRSTKLEDSAMYFCASRRVGQPQHFGDGTRLSIL.

V is TRBV6-2 or TRBV6-3 and J is TRBJ1-2; 8 positions agree with TRBD1. There are 14 residues in the CDR3. V was clipped by 2 bases and J by 1 base; unmatched bases: 0. The germline V gene encodes CDR1 MNHEY and CDR2 SVGEGT. CDR3 loop: CASSYGQGNYGYTF. Here the CDR3 DNA reads TGTGCCAGCAGTTACGGACAGGGTAACTATGGCTACACCTTC.

V gene TRBV10-2 combines with J gene TRBJ2-7, with TRBD1 matching over 9 bases. Per the germline V gene, CDR1 is WSHSY and CDR2 is SAAADI. CDR3 length equals 14 residues. The J segment lost 7 bases and the V segment lost 0 bases, leaving 4 bases of the junction unmatched. Written as DNA, the CDR3 is TGCGCCAGCAGTGAGTCACAGGGGGCGAGGGAGCAGTACTTC. It is translated as CASSESQGAREQYF.

The rearrangement uses TRBV13 and TRBJ2-3; D gene ambiguous. Trimming took off 1 base at V and 6 bases at J, with 8 bases between the two ends. The germline CDR1 and CDR2 sequences are PRHDT and FYEKMQ (reference sequence). There are 13 residues in the CDR3. CDR3 nucleotides: TGTGCCAGCAGCTTAGTGGGGTATGATACGCAGTATTTT. Amino acid sequence: CASSLVGYDTQYF.

CDR3 nucleotide sequence: TGTGCCAGCAGCTCCGGACAGGCGAGCACAGATACGCAGTATTTT. It codes for CASSSGQASTDTQYF. The chain employs TRBV11-3 and TRBJ2-3; 7 bases agree with TRBD1. The CDR3 contains 15 residues. Germline CDR1 SGHNT, CDR2 YENEEA. The trim removed 4 bases at V and 0 bases at J, leaving 4 bases unmatched.

The chain uses TRBV24-1 and TRBJ1-2; D gene unclear. V was cut by 5 bases and J by 2 bases, with 11 bases left in between. Germline lookup yields CDR1 KGHDR and CDR2 SFDVKD. The CDR3 runs 14 residues. CDR3: CATSAVGENYGYTF. CDR3 in DNA: TGTGCCACCAGTGCTGTTGGGGAAAACTATGGCTACACCTTC.

J is TRBJ2-7 and V is TRBV6-5, with TRBD1 identical over 7 bases. V shed 6 bases and J 5 bases; nucleotides not matched to a gene: 10. The CDR3 extends over 14 amino acids. CDR1 MNHEY and CDR2 SVGAGI come from the germline V gene. In DNA form, the CDR3 reads TGTGCCAGCAGGTATCCGGGACAGATGAACGAGCAGTACTTC. It translates to CASRYPGQMNEQYF.

The rearrangement links TRBV12-3 or TRBV12-4 to TRBJ1-5; 7 bases line up with TRBD1. CDR3 size: 13 residues. The V and J ends lost 6 bases and 4 bases, in that order; junction bases with no gene match: 3. The CDR3: CASRSTGNQPQHF. CDR3 DNA sequence: TGTGCCAGCAGGTCGACAGGGAATCAGCCCCAGCATTTT.

The chain links TRBV10-3 to TRBJ1-2; D is unclear. The CDR3 is made up of 13 amino acids. Germline V gene lookup returns CDR1 ENHRY and CDR2 SYGVKD. V was cut by 4 bases and J by 4 bases, with 10 bases left in between. CDR3 coding DNA: TGTGCCATCAGTGCCCCGGGGATCTATGGCTACACCTTC. It is translated as CAISAPGIYGYTF.

This chain links TRBV7-9 with TRBJ2-6; no clear D. Germline loops: CDR1 SEHNR, CDR2 FQNEAQ (reference sequence). The V gene lost 8 bases and the J gene lost 0 bases, with 8 bases spanning the gap. The CDR3 is 14 amino acids. This CDR3 is CASGRSSGANVLTF. DNA for the CDR3: TGTGCCAGCGGACGGAGCTCTGGGGCCAACGTCCTGACTTTC.

This chain uses TRBV7-3 with TRBJ2-7; D call uncertain. Germline lookup yields CDR1 SGHTA and CDR2 FQGTGA. The V gene lost 2 bases and the J gene lost 7 bases, with 12 bases spanning the gap. The CDR3 loop spans 13 amino acids. The chain's CDR3 is CASSLVAEREQYF. The CDR3 nucleotides are TGTGCCAGCAGCTTAGTGGCAGAAAGGGAGCAGTACTTC.

The chain uses TRBV5-1 and TRBJ2-3, with 13 bases lining up with TRBD2. Germline loops: CDR1 SGHRS, CDR2 YFSETQ. This CDR3 spans 17 amino acids. The V segment lost 6 bases and the J segment 0 bases; nucleotides outside the gene matches: 7. CDR3 nucleotide sequence: TGCGCCAGCACAGGACTAGCGGGGGCCGCTAGCACAGATACGCAGTATTTT. Amino acid sequence: CASTGLAGAASTDTQYF.

V and J are TRBV7-2 and TRBJ1-2; TRBD1 matches 7 bases. The CDR3 has 16 amino acids. The junction had 10 bases not matched to a gene; V was cut back by 5 bases and J by 1 base. Germline lookup yields CDR1 SGHTA and CDR2 FQGNSA. The CDR3 loop reads CASSPDGQAVNYGYTF. DNA of the CDR3: TGTGCCAGCAGCCCTGATGGACAGGCTGTTAACTATGGCTACACCTTC.

This clone was counted a single time. The V gene is TRBV28, the J gene TRBJ2-7; D ambiguous. The V gene lost 3 bases and the J gene lost 3 bases, with 9 bases spanning the gap. This CDR3 is 13 amino acids long. Germline V CDR1 and CDR2: MDHEN, SYDVKM. The CDR3 loop is CASSLGGFYEQYF. In DNA form, the CDR3 reads TGTGCCAGCAGTTTGGGCGGCTTCTACGAGCAGTACTTC.

This clone turned up a few times. The gene calls are TRBV6-5 and TRBJ1-1; TRBD1 might be the D (5 bases). Trimming removed 7 bases at V and 0 bases at J, with 12 bases between. CDR1 and CDR2 from the germline V gene are MNHEY and SVGAGI. This CDR3 spans 14 amino acids. In nucleotides, the CDR3 is TGTGCCAGCACCTGGGGGGGGATGAACACTGAAGCTTTCTTT. It codes for CASTWGGMNTEAFF.

This clone was observed at least ten times. This chain connects TRBV7-9 to TRBJ2-7; TRBD1 matches at 9 bases. The length of the CDR3 is 14 residues. The junction had 6 bases not matched to a gene; V was cut back by 4 bases and J by 5 bases. Germline-derived CDR1 and CDR2 are SEHNR and FQNEAQ (reference sequence). CDR3 bases: TGTGCCAGCAGCTCTCGGGACAGGGCCAACGAGCAGTACTTC. This encodes CASSSRDRANEQYF.